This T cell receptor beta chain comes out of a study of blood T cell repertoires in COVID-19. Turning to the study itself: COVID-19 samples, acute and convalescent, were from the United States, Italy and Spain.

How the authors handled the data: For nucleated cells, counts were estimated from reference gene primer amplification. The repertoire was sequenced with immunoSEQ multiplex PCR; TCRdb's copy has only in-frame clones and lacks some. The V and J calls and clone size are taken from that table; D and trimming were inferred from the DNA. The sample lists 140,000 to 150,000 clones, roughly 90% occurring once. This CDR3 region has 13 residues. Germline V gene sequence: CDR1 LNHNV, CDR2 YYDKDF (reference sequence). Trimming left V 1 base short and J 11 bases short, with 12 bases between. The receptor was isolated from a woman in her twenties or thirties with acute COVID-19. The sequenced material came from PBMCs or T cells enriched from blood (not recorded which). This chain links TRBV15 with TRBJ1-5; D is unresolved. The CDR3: CATSRAEEIAQHF. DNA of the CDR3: TGTGCCACCAGCAGAGCCGAGGAGATAGCCCAGCATTTT.